These T cell receptor beta chains were read from a single sample in a study of early stage breast cancer tumors. This table comes from immunoSEQ multiplex PCR, and its TCRdb copy is limited to in-frame clones, with some not included. This table holds 35,000 to 45,000 clones, over 70% found once. Sequenced input: blood. The receptor source for this set is a person between 60 and 70 years old with breast cancer. CDR3s include the opening cysteine and the closing phenylalanine or tryptophan. D genes are given only for firm matches. Clone size is given for some rows only: seen once, a few or many times, or a class if the clone is expanded.

>.|.|TRBV7-6|TRBJ1-1
CASSLEHRDPEAFF
TGTGCCAGCAGCTTAGAGCACAGGGACCCTGAAGCTTTCTTT
>.|.|TRBV7-9|TRBJ2-1
CASSPSRTNRVNEQFF
TGTGCCAGCAGCCCCAGTAGGACTAACCGGGTCAATGAGCAGTTCTTC
>.|.|TRBV7-2|TRBJ2-1
CASSLDGGRSYNEQFF
TGTGCCAGCAGCTTAGATGGGGGTCGCTCCTACAATGAGCAGTTCTTC
>TRBD1|.|TRBV6-1|TRBJ1-1
CASSEETGITEAFF
TGTGCCAGCAGTGAAGAGACAGGGATAACTGAAGCTTTCTTT
>.|.|TRBV19|TRBJ2-7
CASSIAGRANDEQYF
TGTGCCAGTAGTATAGCGGGCAGGGCAAACGACGAGCAGTACTTC
>.|.|TRBV25-1|TRBJ2-2
CASSLTGNTGELFF
TGTGCCAGCAGTCTTACGGGGAACACCGGGGAGCTGTTTTTT
>.|.|TRBV11-3|TRBJ2-1
CASSLYGDGNNEQFF
TGTGCCAGCAGCTTATATGGGGACGGGAACAATGAGCAGTTCTTC
>.|.|TRBV6-5|TRBJ1-2
CASSPGTYGYTF
TGTGCCAGCAGCCCCGGCACCTATGGCTACACCTTC
>TRBD2|.|TRBV13|TRBJ2-1
CASSFRRLAGKAEQFF
TGTGCCAGCAGCTTCCGGCGTCTAGCGGGAAAGGCTGAGCAGTTCTTC
>TRBD1|.|TRBV19|TRBJ1-2
CASSTGDREYGYTF
TGTGCCAGTAGTACCGGGGACAGGGAGTATGGCTACACCTTC
>.|.|TRBV2|TRBJ1-2
CASYGAAGYTF
TGTGCCAGTTATGGGGCAGCCGGCTACACCTTC
>TRBD1|once|TRBV4-2|TRBJ2-1
CASSQGETGDNEQFF
TGTGCCAGCAGCCAAGGAGAGACAGGGGACAATGAGCAGTTCTTC
>.|.|TRBV5-4|TRBJ1-4
CASSLGRGAANEKLFF
TGTGCCAGCAGCTTGGGTAGGGGGGCTGCAAATGAAAAACTGTTTTTT
>.|.|TRBV28|TRBJ2-7
CASSVGHNSYEQYF
TGTGCCAGCAGTGTAGGACATAACTCCTACGAGCAGTACTTC
>.|once|TRBV5-4|TRBJ2-7
CASSLASLPYEQYF
TGTGCCAGCAGCTTGGCGAGTCTACCCTACGAGCAGTACTTC
>TRBD1|.|TRBV9|TRBJ1-2
CASSVVPGGAGGYTF
TGTGCCAGCAGCGTAGTTCCAGGGGGCGCGGGGGGCTACACCTTC
>.|few|TRBV2|TRBJ2-1
CASSDRPQINEQFF
TGTGCCAGCAGTGATCGTCCGCAGATAAATGAGCAGTTCTTC
>.|.|TRBV7-9|TRBJ1-5
CASSSMTGGQPQHF
TGTGCCAGCAGCTCCATGACAGGAGGACAGCCCCAGCATTTT
>TRBD2|.|TRBV6-5|TRBJ2-7
CASSGRRDSYEQYF
TGTGCCAGCAGCGGGAGGCGGGATTCCTACGAGCAGTACTTC
>.|.|TRBV2|TRBJ2-3
CASTERGGYTQYF
TGTGCCAGCACGGAGAGGGGGGGGTATACGCAGTATTTT
>.|few|TRBV19|TRBJ1-6
CASSIDRSSLGSPLHF
TGTGCCAGTAGTATCGACAGATCATCCCTCGGGTCACCCCTCCACTTT
>.|once|TRBV5-6|TRBJ1-1
CASSLGGSPEAFF
TGTGCCAGCAGCTTAGGAGGGAGCCCTGAAGCTTTCTTT
>.|.|TRBV5-5|TRBJ1-1
CASSLGVMNTEAFF
TGTGCCAGCAGCCTGGGAGTGATGAACACTGAAGCTTTCTTT
>.|.|TRBV6-5|TRBJ1-1
CASIGGETQAFF
TGTGCCAGCATCGGGGGGGAGACACAAGCTTTCTTT
>.|.|TRBV6-6|TRBJ1-5
CASSYTVNQPQHF
TGTGCCAGCAGTTACACCGTTAATCAGCCCCAGCATTTT
>.|.|TRBV5-1|TRBJ2-3
CASSSGVGEDTQYF
TGCGCCAGCAGCTCCGGGGTTGGGGAAGATACGCAGTATTTT
>TRBD2|few|TRBV6-5|TRBJ2-1
CASSYGAGGNNEQFF
TGTGCCAGCAGTTACGGGGCGGGGGGTAACAATGAGCAGTTCTTC
>.|.|TRBV5-1|TRBJ2-1
CASSFAGGNEQFF
TGCGCCAGCAGCTTTGCAGGGGGGAATGAGCAGTTCTTC
>TRBD2|.|TRBV18|TRBJ2-7
CASSALGTSVPHEQYF
TGTGCCAGCTCAGCACTTGGGACTAGCGTTCCTCACGAGCAGTACTTC
>.|.|TRBV2|TRBJ2-3
CASSGLAPDTQYF
TGTGCCAGCAGTGGGCTAGCCCCAGATACGCAGTATTTT
>.|.|TRBV28|TRBJ2-7
CASSFPEGVLSYEQYF
TGTGCCAGCAGTTTCCCCGAAGGGGTCCTCTCCTACGAGCAGTACTTC
>.|.|TRBV13|TRBJ2-1
CASSSHGLGGVREQFF
TGTGCCAGCAGCTCCCACGGCCTGGGCGGGGTACGTGAGCAGTTCTTC
>.|.|TRBV6-6|TRBJ1-1
CASSYSGGSRAFF
TGTGCCAGCAGTTACTCGGGGGGCTCGCGGGCTTTCTTT
>TRBD2|.|TRBV11-3|TRBJ2-1
CASSLVAGTGEQFF
TGTGCCAGCAGCTTGGTAGCGGGTACGGGTGAGCAGTTCTTC
>TRBD2|.|TRBV6-1|TRBJ2-3
CASSDASGGRDTQYF
TGTGCCAGCAGTGATGCTAGCGGGGGTCGGGATACGCAGTATTTT
>.|.|TRBV28|TRBJ2-7
CASSSAVIPLYEQYF
TGTGCCAGCAGCTCCGCCGTCATTCCGTTGTACGAGCAGTACTTC
>.|.|TRBV4-1|TRBJ1-1
CASSHPMSGRGKAFF
TGCGCCAGCAGCCATCCAATGTCGGGCAGGGGAAAAGCTTTCTTT
>TRBD1|once|TRBV5-1|TRBJ1-6
CASTPGGFNSPLHF
TGCGCCAGCACGCCAGGGGGCTTCAATTCACCCCTCCACTTT
>.|few|TRBV10-3|TRBJ1-1
CAIAGAAGNTEAFF
TGTGCCATAGCGGGGGCGGCGGGGAACACTGAAGCTTTCTTT
>.|.|TRBV29-1|TRBJ1-4
CSDPDRQWNEKLFF
TGCAGCGACCCGGACCGACAATGGAATGAAAAACTGTTTTTT
>.|.|TRBV7-9|TRBJ2-1
CASSSEGGVRLVNEQFF
TGTGCCAGCAGCTCCGAAGGGGGAGTACGCTTGGTCAATGAGCAGTTCTTC
>.|.|TRBV18|TRBJ2-7
CASSPRGPAEQYF
TGTGCCAGCTCACCACGGGGGCCGGCGGAGCAGTACTTC
>TRBD1|.|TRBV5-6|TRBJ1-2
CASSPDTTGEGQGYTF
TGTGCCAGCAGCCCAGACACGACAGGGGAAGGTCAAGGCTACACCTTC